The 8 T cell receptor beta chains below were found in one sample sequenced in a study of OX40 agonist ivuxolimab in advanced cancers. Some clones are missing from TCRdb's copy, which holds only in-frame ones; the method was immunoSEQ multiplex PCR. Among fewer than 65,000 clones listed, 90% to 95% were seen once. This specimen was CD4+ or CD8+ T cells sorted from blood, taken in a trial of the OX40 agonist ivuxolimab. The receptors derive from an adult with an advanced solid tumor such as melanoma, head and neck, liver or kidney cancer.

The V and J genes are TRBV2 and TRBJ2-3, with D unclear. This CDR3 spans 13 amino acids. The V gene's germline CDR1 is SNHLY and CDR2 FYNNEI. Trimming pared 0 bases from V and 5 bases from J, leaving 6 bases between. DNA for the CDR3: TGTGCCAGCAGTGAAGCGAATGAAGATACGCAGTATTTT. This sequence encodes CASSEANEDTQYF.

The chain carries TRBV13 and TRBJ2-7, with 10 bases that match TRBD2. After removal of 1 base from V and 2 bases from J, the junction contained 8 bases not matched to a gene. The V gene's germline CDR1 is PRHDT and CDR2 FYEKMQ (reference sequence). The CDR3 has 17 amino acids. The CDR3 DNA follows: TGTGCCAGCAGCTTAGTAGCGGGGGGCCCGGGGACCTACGAGCAGTACTTC. Amino acid sequence: CASSLVAGGPGTYEQYF.

This chain uses TRBV30 with TRBJ2-7; D gene uncertain. Per the germline V gene, CDR1 is GTSNPN and CDR2 is SVGIG (reference sequence). This CDR3 contains 11 residues. V was clipped by 2 bases and J by 5 bases, with 7 bases between them. CDR3 protein: CAWSLVHEQYF. CDR3 DNA: TGTGCCTGGAGTCTAGTCCACGAGCAGTACTTC.

The chain couples TRBV27 to TRBJ2-1; 11 nucleotides match TRBD1. Germline CDR1 reads MNHEY; CDR2 reads SMNVEV (reference sequence). The CDR3 consists of 15 residues. V lost 3 bases, J lost 8 bases, and 6 bases stayed unmatched. The DNA for the CDR3 is TGTGCCAGCAGTTTTGGGACAGGGGGTTTTGATGAGCAGTTCTTC. Translated, it gives CASSFGTGGFDEQFF.

The chain combines TRBV19 with TRBJ1-6; TRBD1 might be the D (5 bases). V was pared by 6 bases and J by 4 bases, with 10 bases between. CDR3 length equals 14 residues. Looked up from germline, CDR1 is LNHDA and CDR2 is SQIVND (reference sequence). The CDR3 loop is CASSPGQYNSPLHF. The CDR3 region has the DNA TGTGCCAGTAGCCCAGGACAATATAATTCACCCCTCCACTTT.

For this clone: An end of the junction does not agree with germline; a read error may underlie this. The chain joins TRBV5-1 to TRBJ2-7, with D perhaps matching TRBD1 (6 bases). Germline values: CDR1 SGHRS, CDR2 YFSETQ. This CDR3 spans 14 amino acids. Written as DNA, the CDR3 is TGCGCCAGCAGCTTGGTACTGGGGGCGGATGAGCGGTACTTC. This translates into CASSLVLGADERYF.

The chain employs TRBV5-1 and TRBJ2-1, with a weak D call TRBD1 (6 bases). The CDR3 spans 15 residues. CDR1 is SGHRS and CDR2 is YFSETQ in the germline V gene. Trimming cost V 0 bases and J 8 bases, with 15 bases left between them. The DNA for the CDR3 is TGCGCCAGCAGCTTGGACCAGGGGTTATTCGATGAGCAGTTCTTC. Its protein is CASSLDQGLFDEQFF.

V is TRBV30 and J is TRBJ1-5, with D hard to call. CDR1 is GTSNPN, CDR2 SVGIG, per germline (reference sequence). Trimming took off 1 base at V and 8 bases at J, with 9 bases between the two ends. The CDR3 extends over 12 amino acids. CDR3 residues: CAWSDAREPQHF. The CDR3 bases are TGTGCCTGGAGTGATGCGAGGGAGCCCCAGCATTTT.